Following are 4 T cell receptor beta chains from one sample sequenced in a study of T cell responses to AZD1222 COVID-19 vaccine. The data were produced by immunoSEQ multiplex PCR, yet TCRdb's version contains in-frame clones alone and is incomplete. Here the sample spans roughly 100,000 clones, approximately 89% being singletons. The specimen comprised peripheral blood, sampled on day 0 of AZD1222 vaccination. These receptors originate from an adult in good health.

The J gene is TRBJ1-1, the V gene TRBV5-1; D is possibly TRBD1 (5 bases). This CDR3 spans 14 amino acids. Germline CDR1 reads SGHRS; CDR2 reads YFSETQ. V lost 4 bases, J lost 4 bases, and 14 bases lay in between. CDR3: CASSPETVFTEAFF. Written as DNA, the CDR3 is TGCGCCAGCAGCCCTGAGACAGTTTTCACTGAAGCTTTCTTT.

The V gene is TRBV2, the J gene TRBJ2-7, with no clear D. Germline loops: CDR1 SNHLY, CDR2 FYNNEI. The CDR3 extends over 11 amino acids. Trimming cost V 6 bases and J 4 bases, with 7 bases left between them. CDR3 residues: CASSPVYEQYF. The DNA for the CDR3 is TGTGCCAGCAGCCCCGTTTACGAGCAGTACTTC.

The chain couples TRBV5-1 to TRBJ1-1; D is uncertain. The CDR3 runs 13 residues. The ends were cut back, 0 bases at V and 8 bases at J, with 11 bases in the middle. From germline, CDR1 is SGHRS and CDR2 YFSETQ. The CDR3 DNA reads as TGCGCCAGCAGCTTGGAGGTCCGGGGAGAAGCTTTCTTT. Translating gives CASSLEVRGEAFF.

CDR3 protein: CASSLAGTDYEQYF. In DNA form, the CDR3 reads TGTGCCAGCAGCCTGGCCGGGACTGACTACGAGCAGTACTTC. V usage is TRBV7-2 and J usage is TRBJ2-7, with D possibly being TRBD2 (6 bases). In germline, CDR1 is SGHTA, CDR2 FQGNSA. V was pared by 5 bases and J by 3 bases, with 14 bases between. This CDR3 has 14 residues.